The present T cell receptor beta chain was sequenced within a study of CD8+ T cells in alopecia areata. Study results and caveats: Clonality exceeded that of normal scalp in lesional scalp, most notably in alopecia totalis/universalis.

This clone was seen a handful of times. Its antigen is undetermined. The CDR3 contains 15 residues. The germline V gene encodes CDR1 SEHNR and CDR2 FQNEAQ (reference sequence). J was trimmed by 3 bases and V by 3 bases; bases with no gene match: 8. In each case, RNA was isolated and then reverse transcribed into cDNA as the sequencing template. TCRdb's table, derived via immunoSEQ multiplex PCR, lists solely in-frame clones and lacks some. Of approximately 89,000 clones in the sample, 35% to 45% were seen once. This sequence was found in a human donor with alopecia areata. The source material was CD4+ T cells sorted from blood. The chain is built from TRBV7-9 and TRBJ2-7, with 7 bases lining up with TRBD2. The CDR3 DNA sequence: TGTGCCAGCAGCTTGCCCGGGACTAAAAGCTACGAGCAGTACTTC. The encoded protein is CASSLPGTKSYEQYF. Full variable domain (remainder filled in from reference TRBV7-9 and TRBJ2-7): DTGVSQNPRHKITKRGQNVTFRCDPISEHNRLYWYRQTLGQGPEFLTYFQNEAQLEKSRLLSDRFSAERPKGSFSTLEIQRTEQGDSAMYLCASSLPGTKSYEQYFGPGTRLTVT.